This passage covers 15 T cell receptor beta chains from one sample sequenced in a study of post-analysis software for immune sequencing data. What these receptors recognize is not known. cDNA libraries of TCR beta carried unique molecular identifiers. Each CDR3 protein gets one entry after TCRdb re-called the PCR reads with MiXCR. The sample lists under 200,000 distinct CDR3 sequences, 29% seen once, with less than 4% in the top ten. Findings of the study overall: Roughly five TRBV segments appeared more often in patients than in controls, and TRBV5-6, TRBV5-1 and TRBV20-1 were among these.

The material sequenced was blood. The source is a girl aged 2-17 years with multiple sclerosis.

This clonotype turned up a few times. V gene TRBV18 combines with J gene TRBJ1-2; the D is unclear. The CDR3 length is 15 residues. V lost 4 bases and J lost 0, with 12 bases in between. Germline values: CDR1 KGHSH, CDR2 LQKENI. The CDR3 DNA is TGTGCCAGCTCACGGGAGCCAAAGACTAACTATGGCTACACCTTC. It yields the protein CASSREPKTNYGYTF.

This clonotype was counted many times. This chain links TRBV9 with TRBJ2-3; 7 nucleotides agree with TRBD2. Per the germline V gene, CDR1 is SGDLS and CDR2 is YYNGEE. J lost 1 base, V lost 5 bases, and 7 bases had no gene match. The CDR3 extends over 15 amino acids. The CDR3 is CASSNPAGGTDTQYF. The CDR3 DNA reads TGTGCCAGCAGTAATCCTGCGGGGGGCACAGATACGCAGTATTTT.

In this sample, this clonotype turned up many times. The J gene is TRBJ1-2, the V gene TRBV7-9; 8 nucleotides match TRBD1. CDR1 and CDR2 (germline): SEHNR, FQNEAQ (reference sequence). V shed 4 bases and J 1 base; nucleotides not matched to a gene: 14. The length of the CDR3 is 18 residues. The CDR3: CASSSPPGTGADNYGYTF. CDR3 DNA sequence: TGTGCCAGCAGCTCCCCCCCCGGGACAGGAGCCGATAACTATGGCTACACCTTC.

This clonotype was picked up a small number of times. This may come from a read error, since a much larger clone is one base off. V is TRBV29-1 and J is TRBJ1-2; 8 positions agree with TRBD1. CDR3 length: 12 amino acids. The germline CDR1 and CDR2 sequences are SQVTM and ANQGSEA. The CDR3 coding sequence is TGCAGCGCGCAGGGGGCTAACCATGGCTACACCTTC. Protein sequence: CSAQGANHGYTF. The whole variable domain, remainder taken from reference TRBV29-1 and TRBJ1-2, is SAVISQKPSRDICQRGTSLTIQCQVDSQVTMMFWYRQQPGQSLTLIATANQGSEATYESGFVIDKFPISRPNLTFSTLTVSNMSPEDSSIYLCSAQGANHGYTFGSGTRLTVV.

The V and J genes are TRBV20-1 and TRBJ2-7, with 10 positions matching TRBD2. Trimming took 0 bases from V and 4 from J; bases not matched to a gene: 12. The CDR3 length is 17 residues. Germline CDR1 DFQATT, CDR2 SNEGSKA (reference sequence). CDR3 nucleotides: TGCAGTGCTAGAGATATAAGCGGGAGGGCCCTCAGTTACGAGCAGTACTTC. This gives the protein CSARDISGRALSYEQYF.

There are many counts of this clonotype. This rearrangement joins TRBV28 to TRBJ1-2, with TRBD1 matching 7 bases. The CDR3 is 14 residues long. Germline-derived CDR1 and CDR2 are MDHEN and SYDVKM. Trimming removed 6 bases from V and 5 bases from J; junction bases left unmatched: 9. The CDR3 spells CASSPGTAGYGYTF. The CDR3 DNA follows: TGTGCCAGCAGCCCCGGGACAGCAGGATATGGCTACACCTTC.

In this sample, this clonotype turned up many times. This sequence joins TRBV29-1 and TRBJ2-7; 9 bases fit TRBD1. With 7 bases clipped from V and 5 bases from J, the junction kept 9 bases outside the gene matches. The CDR3 has 13 amino acids. Germline assignment: CDR1 SQVTM and CDR2 ANQGSEA. The chain's CDR3 is CSALGQGLDEQYF. The CDR3, as DNA: TGCAGCGCCCTCGGACAGGGGTTGGACGAGCAGTACTTC.

This clonotype was found many times. The V call is TRBV7-9, the J call TRBJ1-4, with D unclear. V was trimmed by 5 bases and J by 1 base, leaving 8 bases between them. Germline V CDR1 and CDR2: SEHNR, FQNEAQ (reference sequence). The CDR3 has 14 amino acids. CDR3 sequence reads: CASSRGGTNEKLFF. The CDR3 bases are TGTGCCAGCAGCCGAGGAGGAACTAATGAAAAACTGTTTTTT.

This clonotype was recorded a few times. The chain uses TRBV4-2 and TRBJ1-1; D is uncertain. V lost 0 bases and J lost 10, with 12 bases in between. This CDR3 region has 13 residues. The V gene's germline CDR1 is LGHNA and CDR2 YNFKEQ. In DNA, the CDR3 is TGTGCCAGCAGCCAAGATAGTCAGCCGGGAGCTTTCTTT. This gives the protein CASSQDSQPGAFF.

This clonotype was recorded at least ten times. The gene calls are TRBV6-2 or TRBV6-3 and TRBJ2-1, with D hard to call. The V end was cut by 6 bases, the J end by 5 bases, with 8 bases between. Germline CDR1 is MNHEY and CDR2 is SVGEGT. The CDR3 runs to 12 residues. The CDR3 reads CASRNPNNEQFF. The CDR3 DNA reads TGTGCCAGCAGGAACCCAAACAATGAGCAGTTCTTC.

As for this clonotype: This may come from a read error, since a much larger clone is one base off. The V call is TRBV7-9, the J call TRBJ1-2; no firm D call. CDR1 is SEHNR and CDR2 is FQNEAQ in the germline V gene (reference sequence). The CDR3 is 15 residues long. The V gene lost 5 bases and the J gene lost 4 bases, with 17 bases spanning the gap. CDR3 loop: CASSPLMSAGYGYTF. The CDR3 DNA follows: TGTGCCAGCAGCCCCCTGATGAGCGCGGGCTATGGCTACACCTTC.

This clonotype was detected many times. This chain joins TRBV20-1 and TRBJ1-1; D gene unclear. The germline gives CDR1 DFQATT, CDR2 SNEGSKA (reference sequence). This CDR3 has 13 residues. V lost 7 bases, J lost 0 bases, and 12 bases lay in between. The CDR3 loop is CSVIRFMNTEAFF. The DNA of the CDR3 is TGCAGTGTCATCAGGTTCATGAACACTGAAGCTTTCTTT.

Note on this clonotype: A clone one base away is much larger, so this may be a read error. The chain is built from TRBV7-8 and TRBJ2-5; D not certain. Germline values: CDR1 SGHVS, CDR2 FQNEAQ. There are 11 residues in the CDR3. For the CDR3, the DNA is TGTGTCAGCAGCAATCGAGAGACCCAGTACTTC. This translates into CVSSNRETQYF.

This clonotype was counted many times. The chain combines TRBV12-3 or TRBV12-4 with TRBJ2-7, with 9 bases lining up with TRBD2. CDR3 size: 14 residues. The V and J ends lost 1 base and 9 bases, in that order; junction bases with no gene match: 7. CDR3 nucleotides: TGTGCCAGCAGTTTAGGCGGGAGGGCGGGAAGGCAGTACTTC. Amino acids: CASSLGGRAGRQYF.

With respect to this clonotype: Being one base from a much bigger clone, this may be a read error. The rearrangement links TRBV7-7 to TRBJ2-5; D ambiguous. The CDR3 runs to 13 residues. Germline CDR1 reads SSHAT; CDR2 reads FNYEAQ (reference sequence). CDR3 bases: TGTGCTTCATCCTCTAGTAGGGATAATGAGCAGTACTTC. Translation: CASSSSRDNEQYF. Full variable domain (outside the CDR3, taken from reference TRBV7-7 and TRBJ2-5): GAGVSQSPRYKVTKRGQDVTLRCDPISSHATLYWYQQALGQGPEFLTYFNYEAQPDKSGLPSDRFSAERPEGSISTLTIQRTEQRDSAMYRCASSSSRDNEQYFGPGTRLLVL.